These 31 T cell receptor beta chains were all obtained from the same sample, sequenced in a study of T-cell memory formation after mild COVID-19 (dated by TCRdb to about 2021). Libraries were constructed by 5' RACE. Instrument on record: Illumina NovaSeq 6000. In-frame beta chains were kept once TCRdb had trimmed the public reads at Q25 with fastp and called clones with MiXCR. Each CDR3 protein gets just one entry, which takes the most common genes and DNA from the rows behind it. The sample table shows approximately 400,000 distinct CDR3 sequences, and 20% to 25% are seen once. In total, the top ten clones hold 8.8% of the sample. The sample taken for sequencing was PBMCs or a T cell subset sorted from them (not recorded which). Receptor source: an adult woman who had mild COVID-19 (a few samples of this study predate the infection). The sample titles of this study are shuffled in the database, so cell type and time point are left out; the donor was told from shared clones.

The genes are TRBV12-3 or TRBV12-4 and TRBJ2-5; D is uncertain. The V gene lost 5 bases and the J gene lost 1 base, with 14 bases spanning the gap. This CDR3 has 15 residues. The CDR3 DNA follows: TGTGCCAGCAGTGTCGGACGGAAAGTCCAAGAGACCCAGTACTTC. Its translation: CASSVGRKVQETQYF.

This clonotype was detected a few times. V and J are TRBV5-1 and TRBJ2-7; 9 positions match TRBD2. This CDR3 region has 14 residues. The germline CDR1 and CDR2 sequences are SGHRS and YFSETQ. After removal of 1 base from V and 6 bases from J, the junction contained 5 bases not matched to a gene. The CDR3 here is CASSLFSGSTEQYF. The CDR3 nucleotides are TGCGCCAGCAGCTTGTTTAGCGGGAGTACCGAGCAGTACTTC.

This clonotype was picked up a small number of times. This rearrangement joins TRBV3-1 to TRBJ2-5; possibly TRBD2 for D (6 bases). The CDR3 has 14 residues. Trimming stripped 4 bases from V and 5 bases from J, with 14 bases between. Germline V gives CDR1 LGHDT, CDR2 YNNKEL (reference sequence). Written as DNA, the CDR3 is TGTGCCAGCAGCCCCAGCAGTGGGGGGGAGACCCAGTACTTC. Translating gives CASSPSSGGETQYF.

There are a few counts of this clonotype. V is TRBV18 and J is TRBJ2-3; D not certain. The CDR3 runs 15 residues. Germline CDR1 reads KGHSH; CDR2 reads LQKENI. Trimming pared 6 bases from V and 0 bases from J, leaving 13 bases between. The CDR3 DNA sequence: TGTGCCAGCTCCCTCGGATCGCTGAGCACAGATACGCAGTATTTT. It encodes CASSLGSLSTDTQYF.

The chain links TRBV21-1 to TRBJ2-3. TRBV21-1 represents a pseudogene. The CDR3 has 17 amino acids. The CDR3 nucleotides are TGTGCCAGCAGCAGGCTTCCAGCGCGACCTTGCACAGATACGCAGTATTTT. The encoded protein is CASSRLPARPCTDTQYF.

V gene TRBV6-5 combines with J gene TRBJ1-2, with a possible D match to TRBD1 (5 bases). Germline CDR1 MNHEY, CDR2 SVGAGI. The CDR3 extends over 14 amino acids. Trimming took off 0 bases at V and 8 bases at J, with 13 bases between the two ends. The CDR3 sequence is CASSYSARDPGYTF. Written as DNA, the CDR3 is TGTGCCAGCAGTTACTCGGCCCGGGACCCGGGCTACACCTTC.

This clonotype was observed a handful of times. The rearrangement joins TRBV12-3 or TRBV12-4 to TRBJ1-1; tentative D call: TRBD1 (5 bases). Between the trimmed V and J ends, which lost 4 bases and 1 base, there was a span of 16 bases. The CDR3 sequence is 16 residues long. CDR3 sequence: CASSSTGVQPNTEAFF. DNA for the CDR3: TGTGCCAGCAGTTCAACAGGAGTACAACCGAACACTGAAGCTTTCTTT.

This clonotype appeared many times. The chain has TRBV3-1 and TRBJ2-4; 8 bases agree with TRBD1. The CDR3 has 13 amino acids. Trimming removed 5 bases from V and 9 bases from J; junction bases left unmatched: 6. The V gene's germline CDR1 is LGHDT and CDR2 YNNKEL (reference sequence). CDR3 in DNA: TGTGCCAGCAGCTGGACAGGGTCGGTCATTCAGTACTTC. It translates to CASSWTGSVIQYF.

The chain recombines TRBV30 with TRBJ1-1, with 7 bases lining up with TRBD1. V dropped 5 bases and J dropped 1; count of bases not matched to a gene: 4. Germline V gene sequence: CDR1 GTSNPN, CDR2 SVGIG (reference sequence). The CDR3 spans 13 residues. The CDR3 here is CAWAGGGNTEAFF. CDR3 nucleotide sequence: TGTGCCTGGGCAGGGGGAGGGAACACTGAAGCTTTCTTT.

This clonotype was counted only a few times. V usage is TRBV15 and J usage is TRBJ2-2, with 7 bases matching TRBD1. CDR1 LNHNV and CDR2 YYDKDF come from the germline V gene (reference sequence). The CDR3 has 16 residues. J gave up 0 bases and V 5 bases, and 6 bases lay outside the gene matches. The CDR3 loop reads CATSGRQGSNTGELFF. CDR3 sequence (DNA): TGTGCCACCAGCGGTCGACAGGGTTCGAACACCGGGGAGCTGTTTTTT.

The chain has TRBV25-1 and TRBJ2-7; D is possibly TRBD1 or TRBD2 (6 bases each). The germline V gene has CDR1 MGHDK and CDR2 SYGVNS. The V end was cut by 4 bases, the J end by 0 bases, with 13 bases between. The CDR3 extends over 15 amino acids. The CDR3 region is CASSASGGNSYEQYF. The CDR3 DNA follows: TGTGCCAGCAGTGCCTCCGGGGGCAACTCCTACGAGCAGTACTTC.

In its sample, this clonotype was seen a few times. The rearrangement uses TRBV7-9 and TRBJ2-1; 10 positions match TRBD1. Per the germline V gene, CDR1 is SEHNR and CDR2 is FQNEAQ (reference sequence). This CDR3 region has 17 residues. Trimming removed 5 bases from V and 3 bases from J; junction bases left unmatched: 10. The CDR3 loop reads CASSPRKGQGFYNEQFF. The CDR3 DNA follows: TGTGCCAGCAGCCCTAGAAAGGGACAGGGGTTCTACAATGAGCAGTTCTTC.

This clonotype was picked up a small number of times. The V and J genes are TRBV25-1 and TRBJ2-7, with D possibly TRBD1 on 5 matching bases. CDR1 is MGHDK, CDR2 SYGVNS, per germline. Trimming left V 4 bases short and J 6 bases short, with 10 bases between. The CDR3 covers 12 residues. In DNA form, the CDR3 reads TGTGCCAGCAGTGCCCAGGGTGTCGAGCAGTACTTC. This sequence encodes CASSAQGVEQYF.

The DNA of the CDR3 is TGTGCCAGCAGCCAAGATAGTGTCGGGACCTCCTACGAGCAGTACTTC. Translating it yields CASSQDSVGTSYEQYF. The chain links TRBV4-2 to TRBJ2-7; either TRBD1 or TRBD2 may fit D (5 bases each). This CDR3 region has 16 residues. V was clipped by 0 bases and J by 0 bases, with 12 bases between them. The germline CDR1 and CDR2 sequences are LGHNA and YNFKEQ.

This chain joins TRBV29-1 and TRBJ1-1; D is uncertain. CDR3 length equals 11 residues. CDR1 and CDR2 from the germline V gene are SQVTM and ANQGSEA. V was clipped by 4 bases and J by 5 bases, with 8 bases between them. The CDR3 loop is CSVAGRTEAFF. DNA of the CDR3: TGCAGCGTTGCCGGTAGGACTGAAGCTTTCTTT.

This clonotype was picked up a small number of times. The chain is built from TRBV15 and TRBJ2-2; 14 nucleotides agree with TRBD2. The CDR3 extends over 16 amino acids. Germline CDR1 LNHNV, CDR2 YYDKDF (reference sequence). With 8 bases clipped from V and 4 bases from J, the junction kept 6 bases outside the gene matches. Written as DNA, the CDR3 is TGTGCCACCTGTCCGGGACTAGCGGGAGTCACCGGGGAGCTGTTTTTT. It codes for CATCPGLAGVTGELFF. The entire variable domain, with the rest obtained from reference TRBV15 and TRBJ2-2, is as follows: DAMVIQNPRYQVTQFGKPVTLSCSQTLNHNVMYWYQQKSSQAPKLLFHYYDKDFNNEADTPDNFQSRRPNTSFCFLDIRSPGLGDTAMYLCATCPGLAGVTGELFFGEGSRLTVL.

This clonotype has a handful of counts. The chain joins TRBV6-5 to TRBJ2-3; 11 bases match TRBD2. Germline lookup yields CDR1 MNHEY and CDR2 SVGAGI. This CDR3 region has 17 residues. The J segment lost 1 base and the V segment lost 2 bases, leaving 5 bases of the junction unmatched. CDR3 nucleotide sequence: TGTGCCAGCAGTTACACGTTGACTAGCGGGGGCACAGATACGCAGTATTTT. Encoded protein: CASSYTLTSGGTDTQYF.

The V and J genes are TRBV5-1 and TRBJ1-2; perhaps TRBD1 as D (5 bases). Germline values: CDR1 SGHRS, CDR2 YFSETQ. V was clipped by 0 bases and J by 8 bases, with 23 bases between them. This CDR3 is 17 amino acids long. The CDR3 reads CASSLDGLTPQEGGYTF. The CDR3 DNA reads TGCGCCAGCAGCTTGGATGGGTTAACGCCCCAGGAGGGGGGCTACACCTTC.

The chain is built from TRBV12-3 or TRBV12-4 and TRBJ2-2; maybe TRBD2 (5 bases). The CDR3 sequence is 16 residues long. With 7 bases removed from V and 2 bases from J, the gap between germline ends came to 17 bases. CDR3 nucleotide sequence: TGTGCCAGCAACGAGCTAGCTGGATATAACACCGGGGAGCTGTTTTTT. Translated, it gives CASNELAGYNTGELFF.

This clonotype was seen a handful of times. The chain uses TRBV5-1 and TRBJ2-1; 12 bases align to TRBD2. Germline V gene data show CDR1 as SGHRS and CDR2 as YFSETQ. The CDR3 contains 13 residues. The J segment lost 10 bases and the V segment lost 4 bases, leaving 3 bases of the junction unmatched. CDR3 in amino acids: CASSPGTSGEQFF. The CDR3 DNA follows: TGCGCCAGCAGCCCAGGGACTAGCGGGGAGCAGTTCTTC.

This clonotype showed up many times. The rearrangement uses TRBV12-3 or TRBV12-4 and TRBJ2-1; D possibly corresponds to TRBD2 (7 bases). CDR3 length equals 15 residues. Trimming shortened V by 2 bases and J by 4 bases, and 12 bases separated the two germline ends. CDR3 bases: TGTGCCAGCAGTTTAACGGGGGGCCCTTACAATGAGCAGTTCTTC. As protein: CASSLTGGPYNEQFF.

CDR3 in amino acids: CASSIQGAKDTEAFF. In nucleotides, the CDR3 is TGTGCCAGCAGCATACAGGGGGCGAAGGACACTGAAGCTTTCTTT. V is TRBV11-3 and J is TRBJ1-1; the match to TRBD1 covers 9 bases. The junction had 7 bases not matched to a gene; V was cut back by 5 bases and J by 3 bases. The CDR3 is 15 amino acids. CDR1 SGHNT and CDR2 YENEEA come from the germline V gene.

In its sample, this clonotype was seen a few times. V usage is TRBV7-9 and J usage is TRBJ2-3; maybe TRBD2 (5 bases). V shed 9 bases and J shed 5 bases, with 18 bases lying between them. CDR1 is SEHNR, CDR2 FQNEAQ, per germline (reference sequence). The CDR3 loop spans 14 amino acids. CDR3 nucleotides: TGTGCCAGTGGACTTGGCGCCCCGGGAGATACGCAGTATTTT. It translates to CASGLGAPGDTQYF.

This clonotype appeared a few times. The gene calls are TRBV6-5 and TRBJ2-4; D possibly matches TRBD1 or TRBD2 (5 bases each). CDR3 length: 16 amino acids. Germline V gene sequence: CDR1 MNHEY, CDR2 SVGAGI. Trimming removed 4 bases from V and 12 bases from J, with 25 bases in between. In DNA form, the CDR3 reads TGTGCCAGCAGTTCCAACAAGGTATCGGGTAAAGGGACTCAGTACTTC. Its translation is CASSSNKVSGKGTQYF.

The V gene is TRBV3-1, the J gene TRBJ2-7; 9 bases line up with TRBD2. Germline-derived CDR1 and CDR2 are LGHDT and YNNKEL (reference sequence). This CDR3 comprises 15 residues. The V and J ends lost 0 bases and 5 bases, in that order; junction bases with no gene match: 5. Here the CDR3 reads CASSQEGSGRNEQYF. CDR3 bases: TGTGCCAGCAGCCAAGAGGGGAGCGGGAGGAACGAGCAGTACTTC.

This sequence joins TRBV7-9 and TRBJ2-1, with 7 bases matching TRBD1. The ends lost 5 bases at V and 0 bases at J; junction bases unmatched: 7. The CDR3 sequence is 16 residues long. The germline V gene has CDR1 SEHNR and CDR2 FQNEAQ (reference sequence). CDR3 loop: CASSLGTASSYNEQFF. CDR3 in DNA: TGTGCCAGCAGCCTCGGGACAGCGAGCTCCTACAATGAGCAGTTCTTC.

This clonotype was counted only a few times. The chain couples TRBV6-5 to TRBJ2-5, with 7 bases lining up with TRBD1. The V segment lost 0 bases and the J segment 4 bases; nucleotides outside the gene matches: 8. This CDR3 contains 16 residues. Germline CDR1 MNHEY, CDR2 SVGAGI. The CDR3 nucleotides read TGTGCCAGCAGTTACTCGCCTCCCGACAGGGCAGAGACCCAGTACTTC. It encodes CASSYSPPDRAETQYF.

This clonotype occurred many times. The chain is built from TRBV18 and TRBJ1-1, with a weak D call TRBD1 (5 bases). Trimming left V 8 bases short and J 1 base short, with 14 bases between. Germline lookup yields CDR1 KGHSH and CDR2 LQKENI. The CDR3 has 14 amino acids. CDR3 protein: CASSPGTENTEAFF. The CDR3 DNA reads TGTGCCAGCAGTCCGGGGACTGAGAACACTGAAGCTTTCTTT.

CDR3 bases: TGTGCCTGGTTAGGAGGGCGAATGAACACTGAAGCTTTCTTT. Protein product: CAWLGGRMNTEAFF. The rearrangement links TRBV30 to TRBJ1-1; D remains ambiguous. Trimming shortened V by 5 bases and J by 0 bases, and 13 bases separated the two germline ends. Per germline, CDR1 GTSNPN and CDR2 SVGIG (reference sequence). CDR3 size: 14 residues.

This clonotype was seen only a few times. The V and J genes are TRBV27 and TRBJ2-7, with a tentative D call TRBD2 (6 bases). Trimming removed 3 bases at V and 4 bases at J, with 19 bases between. This CDR3 contains 16 residues. The V gene's germline CDR1 is MNHEY and CDR2 SMNVEV (reference sequence). This CDR3 is CASSLTRLTTFYEQYF. The CDR3 bases are TGTGCCAGCAGTTTGACTAGACTTACCACCTTTTACGAGCAGTACTTC.

V is TRBV15 and J is TRBJ2-5, with D possibly TRBD1 on 6 matching bases. Per the germline V gene, CDR1 is LNHNV and CDR2 is YYDKDF (reference sequence). The CDR3 covers 15 residues. The V end lost 3 bases, the J end lost 5 bases, and 16 bases lay between the germline ends. CDR3 sequence reads: CATSSDRLAGETQYF. The CDR3 bases are TGTGCCACCAGCAGTGACAGGCTGGCGGGTGAGACCCAGTACTTC.